This T cell receptor (beta chain) was captured by sequencing in a study of T cell repertoires in cytomegalovirus infection. General study findings and limits: HLA-C-restricted TCR beta clonotypes specific for CMV led the ex vivo response. The study identified carriers of CMV plus the relevant HLA from cumulative public TCR beta family frequency.

This clonotype has more than one count but fewer than ten. Antigen specificity is unknown. TCRdb recomputed calls from the reads with MiXCR, one row per CDR3 protein. The sample includes around 550,000 distinct CDR3 sequences, roughly 29% of them seen just once. CDR1 and CDR2 from the germline V gene are SEHNR and FQNEAQ (reference sequence). The CDR3 is made up of 16 amino acids. Trimming took 5 bases from V and 10 from J, leaving 26 bases between them. The receptor was isolated from a human donor in good health (CMV status not recorded). Some clones in this sample may be carry-over from other donors' samples. The chain joins TRBV7-9 to TRBJ1-1; a possible D gene is TRBD1 (5 bases). Sequencing used PBMCs. The DNA of the CDR3 is TGTGCCAGCAGCCCATATTTTGGGAGGGACCCCGGGGGAGCTTTCTTT. It translates to CASSPYFGRDPGGAFF.